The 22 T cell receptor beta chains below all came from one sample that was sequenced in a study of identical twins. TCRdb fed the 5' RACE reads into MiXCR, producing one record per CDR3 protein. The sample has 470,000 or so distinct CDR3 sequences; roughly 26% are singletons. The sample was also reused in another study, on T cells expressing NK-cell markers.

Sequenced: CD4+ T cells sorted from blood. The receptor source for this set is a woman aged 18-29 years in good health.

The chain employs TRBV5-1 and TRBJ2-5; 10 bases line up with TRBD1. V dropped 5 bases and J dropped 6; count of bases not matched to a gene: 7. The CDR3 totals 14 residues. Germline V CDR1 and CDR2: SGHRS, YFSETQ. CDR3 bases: TGCGCCAGCAGGGCGACAGGGGGCGGGCAGACCCAGTACTTC. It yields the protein CASRATGGGQTQYF. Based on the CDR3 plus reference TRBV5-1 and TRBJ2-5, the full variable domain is KAGVTQTPRYLIKTRGQQVTLSCSPISGHRSVSWYQQTPGQGLQFLFEYFSETQRNKGNFPGRFSGRQFSNSRSEMNVSTLELGDSALYLCASRATGGGQTQYFGPGTRLLVL.

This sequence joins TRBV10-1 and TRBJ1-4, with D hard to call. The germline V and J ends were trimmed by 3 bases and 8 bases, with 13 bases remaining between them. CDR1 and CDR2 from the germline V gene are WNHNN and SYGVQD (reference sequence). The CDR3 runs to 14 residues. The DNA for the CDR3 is TGCGCCAGCAGTGATTCCGGTTCCTTGGAAAAACTGTTTTTT. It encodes CASSDSGSLEKLFF.

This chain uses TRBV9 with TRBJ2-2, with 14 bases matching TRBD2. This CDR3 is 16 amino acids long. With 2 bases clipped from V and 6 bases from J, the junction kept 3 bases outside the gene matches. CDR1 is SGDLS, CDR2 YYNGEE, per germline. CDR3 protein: CASSVPGLAGAGELFF. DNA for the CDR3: TGTGCCAGCAGCGTTCCGGGACTAGCGGGGGCCGGGGAGCTGTTTTTT. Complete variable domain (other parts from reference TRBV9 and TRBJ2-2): DSGVTQTPKHLITATGQRVTLRCSPRSGDLSVYWYQQSLDQGLQFLIQYYNGEERAKGNILERFSAQQFPDLHSELNLSSLELGDSALYFCASSVPGLAGAGELFFGEGSRLTVL.

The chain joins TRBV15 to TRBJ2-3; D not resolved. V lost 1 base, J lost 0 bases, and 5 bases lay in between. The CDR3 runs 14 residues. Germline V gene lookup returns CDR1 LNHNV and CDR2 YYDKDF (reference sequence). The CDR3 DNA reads TGTGCCACCAGCAGAGTCAGTAGCACAGATACGCAGTATTTT. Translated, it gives CATSRVSSTDTQYF.

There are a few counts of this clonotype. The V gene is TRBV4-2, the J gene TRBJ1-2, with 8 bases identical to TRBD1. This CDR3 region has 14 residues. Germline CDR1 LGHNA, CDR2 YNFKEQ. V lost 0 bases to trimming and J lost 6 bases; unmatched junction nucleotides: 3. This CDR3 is CASSQDQGADGYTF. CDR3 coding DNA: TGTGCCAGCAGCCAAGATCAGGGGGCCGATGGCTACACCTTC.

Here the CDR3 reads CSASPGPDTQYF. Written as DNA, the CDR3 is TGCAGTGCTTCCCCCGGGCCAGATACGCAGTATTTT. The chain is built from TRBV20-1 and TRBJ2-3, with no clear D. CDR1 is DFQATT, CDR2 SNEGSKA, per germline (reference sequence). The CDR3 contains 12 residues. Trimming took off 5 bases at V and 4 bases at J, with 10 bases between the two ends.

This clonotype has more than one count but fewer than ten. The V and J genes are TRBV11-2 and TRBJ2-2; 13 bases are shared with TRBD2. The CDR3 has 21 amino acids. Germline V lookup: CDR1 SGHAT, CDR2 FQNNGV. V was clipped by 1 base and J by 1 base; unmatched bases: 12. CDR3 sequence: CASSLVPVGLAGFMNTGELFF. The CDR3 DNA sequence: TGTGCCAGCAGCTTAGTTCCTGTGGGACTAGCGGGGTTTATGAACACCGGGGAGCTGTTTTTT.

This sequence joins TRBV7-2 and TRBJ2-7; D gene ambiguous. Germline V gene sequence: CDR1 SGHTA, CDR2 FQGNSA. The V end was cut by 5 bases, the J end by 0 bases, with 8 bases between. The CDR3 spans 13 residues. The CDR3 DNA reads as TGTGCCAGCAGCAAAAAGTTCTCCTACGAGCAGTACTTC. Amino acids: CASSKKFSYEQYF.

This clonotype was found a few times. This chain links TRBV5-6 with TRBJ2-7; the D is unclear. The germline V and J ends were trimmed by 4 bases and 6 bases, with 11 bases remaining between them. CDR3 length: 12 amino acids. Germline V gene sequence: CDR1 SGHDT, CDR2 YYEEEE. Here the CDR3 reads CASSSKVSEQYF. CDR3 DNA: TGTGCCAGCAGCAGCAAGGTATCCGAGCAGTACTTC.

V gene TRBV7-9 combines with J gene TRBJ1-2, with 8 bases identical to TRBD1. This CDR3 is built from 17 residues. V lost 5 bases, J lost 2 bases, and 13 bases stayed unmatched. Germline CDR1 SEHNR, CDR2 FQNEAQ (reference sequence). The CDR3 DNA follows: TGTGCCAGCAGCGTTTCGAGGACAGGGACACTGAACTATGGCTACACCTTC. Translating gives CASSVSRTGTLNYGYTF.

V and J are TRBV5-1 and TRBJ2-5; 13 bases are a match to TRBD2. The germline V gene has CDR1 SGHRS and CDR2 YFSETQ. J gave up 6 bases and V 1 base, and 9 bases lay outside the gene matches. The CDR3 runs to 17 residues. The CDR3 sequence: CASSLTSGGADWKTQYF. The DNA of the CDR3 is TGCGCCAGCAGCTTGACTAGCGGGGGGGCGGATTGGAAGACCCAGTACTTC. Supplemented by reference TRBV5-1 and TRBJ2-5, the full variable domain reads KAGVTQTPRYLIKTRGQQVTLSCSPISGHRSVSWYQQTPGQGLQFLFEYFSETQRNKGNFPGRFSGRQFSNSRSEMNVSTLELGDSALYLCASSLTSGGADWKTQYFGPGTRLLVL.

CDR3 loop: CASSLGTSSYQETQYF. Written as DNA, the CDR3 is TGCGCCAGCAGCTTGGGCACGTCCTCATACCAAGAGACCCAGTACTTC. The V call is TRBV5-1, the J call TRBJ2-5, with D unresolved. The germline CDR1 and CDR2 sequences are SGHRS and YFSETQ. Deletions cut 0 bases from V and 0 bases from J, with 12 bases between. This CDR3 contains 16 residues.

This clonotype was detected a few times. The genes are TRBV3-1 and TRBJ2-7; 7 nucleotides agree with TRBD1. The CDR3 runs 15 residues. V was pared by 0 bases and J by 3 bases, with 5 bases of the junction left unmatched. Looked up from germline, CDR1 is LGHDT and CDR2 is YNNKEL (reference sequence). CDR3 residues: CASSQDEQGYYEQYF. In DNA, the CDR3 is TGTGCCAGCAGCCAAGATGAACAGGGGTACTACGAGCAGTACTTC.

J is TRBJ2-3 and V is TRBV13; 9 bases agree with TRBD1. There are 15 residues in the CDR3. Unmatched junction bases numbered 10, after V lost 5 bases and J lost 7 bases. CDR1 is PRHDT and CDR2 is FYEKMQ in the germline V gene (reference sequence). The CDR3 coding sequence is TGTGCCAGCAGCCCTACAGGGGGCTCGTGGAATACGCAGTATTTT. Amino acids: CASSPTGGSWNTQYF.

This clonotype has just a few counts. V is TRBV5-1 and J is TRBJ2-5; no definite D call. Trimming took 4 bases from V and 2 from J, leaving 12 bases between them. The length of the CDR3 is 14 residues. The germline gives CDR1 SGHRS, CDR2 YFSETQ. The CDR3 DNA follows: TGCGCCAGCAGCCCCTCCGTAGGGCAAGAGACCCAGTACTTC. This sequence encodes CASSPSVGQETQYF.

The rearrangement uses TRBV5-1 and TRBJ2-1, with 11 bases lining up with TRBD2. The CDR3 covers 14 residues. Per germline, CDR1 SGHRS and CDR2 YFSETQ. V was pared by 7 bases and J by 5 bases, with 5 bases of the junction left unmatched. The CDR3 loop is CASAGTSGHNEQFF. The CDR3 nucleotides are TGCGCCAGCGCCGGGACTAGCGGCCACAATGAGCAGTTCTTC.

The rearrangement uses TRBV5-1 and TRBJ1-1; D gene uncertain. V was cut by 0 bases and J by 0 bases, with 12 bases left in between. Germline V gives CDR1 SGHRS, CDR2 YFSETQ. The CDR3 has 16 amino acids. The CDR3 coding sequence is TGCGCCAGCAGCTTGGCGGCTGCAGAACTGAACACTGAAGCTTTCTTT. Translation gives CASSLAAAELNTEAFF.

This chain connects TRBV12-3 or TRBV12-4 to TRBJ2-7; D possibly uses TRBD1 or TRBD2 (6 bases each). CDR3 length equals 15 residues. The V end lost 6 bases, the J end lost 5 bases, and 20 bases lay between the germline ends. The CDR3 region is CASSRGGQGGDEQYF. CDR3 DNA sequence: TGTGCCAGCAGCAGGGGTGGGCAGGGAGGCGACGAGCAGTACTTC.

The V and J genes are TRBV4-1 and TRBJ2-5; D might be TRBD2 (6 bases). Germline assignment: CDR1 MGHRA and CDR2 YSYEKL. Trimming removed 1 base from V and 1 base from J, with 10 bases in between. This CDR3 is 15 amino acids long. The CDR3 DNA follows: TGCGCCAGCAGCCAAGTTTTCGGGGGCCAAGAGACCCAGTACTTC. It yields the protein CASSQVFGGQETQYF.

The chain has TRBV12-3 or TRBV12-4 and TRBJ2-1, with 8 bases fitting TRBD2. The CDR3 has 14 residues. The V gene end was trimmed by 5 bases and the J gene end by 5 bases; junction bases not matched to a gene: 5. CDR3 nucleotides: TGTGCCAGCAGTATCCGGGAGGGGAACAATGAGCAGTTCTTC. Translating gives CASSIREGNNEQFF.

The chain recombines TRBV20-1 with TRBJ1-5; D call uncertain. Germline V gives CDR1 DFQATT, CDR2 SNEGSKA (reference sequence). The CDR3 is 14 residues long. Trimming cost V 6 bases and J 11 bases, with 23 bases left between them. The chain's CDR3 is CSAQTGMRGRAQHF. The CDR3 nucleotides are TGCAGTGCCCAGACCGGGATGCGGGGTCGAGCCCAGCATTTT.

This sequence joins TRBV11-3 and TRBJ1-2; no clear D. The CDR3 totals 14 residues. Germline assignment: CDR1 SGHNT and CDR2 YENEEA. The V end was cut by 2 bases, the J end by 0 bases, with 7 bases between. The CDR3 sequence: CASSLIGTNYGYTF. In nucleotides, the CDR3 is TGTGCCAGCAGCTTAATAGGAACTAACTATGGCTACACCTTC.